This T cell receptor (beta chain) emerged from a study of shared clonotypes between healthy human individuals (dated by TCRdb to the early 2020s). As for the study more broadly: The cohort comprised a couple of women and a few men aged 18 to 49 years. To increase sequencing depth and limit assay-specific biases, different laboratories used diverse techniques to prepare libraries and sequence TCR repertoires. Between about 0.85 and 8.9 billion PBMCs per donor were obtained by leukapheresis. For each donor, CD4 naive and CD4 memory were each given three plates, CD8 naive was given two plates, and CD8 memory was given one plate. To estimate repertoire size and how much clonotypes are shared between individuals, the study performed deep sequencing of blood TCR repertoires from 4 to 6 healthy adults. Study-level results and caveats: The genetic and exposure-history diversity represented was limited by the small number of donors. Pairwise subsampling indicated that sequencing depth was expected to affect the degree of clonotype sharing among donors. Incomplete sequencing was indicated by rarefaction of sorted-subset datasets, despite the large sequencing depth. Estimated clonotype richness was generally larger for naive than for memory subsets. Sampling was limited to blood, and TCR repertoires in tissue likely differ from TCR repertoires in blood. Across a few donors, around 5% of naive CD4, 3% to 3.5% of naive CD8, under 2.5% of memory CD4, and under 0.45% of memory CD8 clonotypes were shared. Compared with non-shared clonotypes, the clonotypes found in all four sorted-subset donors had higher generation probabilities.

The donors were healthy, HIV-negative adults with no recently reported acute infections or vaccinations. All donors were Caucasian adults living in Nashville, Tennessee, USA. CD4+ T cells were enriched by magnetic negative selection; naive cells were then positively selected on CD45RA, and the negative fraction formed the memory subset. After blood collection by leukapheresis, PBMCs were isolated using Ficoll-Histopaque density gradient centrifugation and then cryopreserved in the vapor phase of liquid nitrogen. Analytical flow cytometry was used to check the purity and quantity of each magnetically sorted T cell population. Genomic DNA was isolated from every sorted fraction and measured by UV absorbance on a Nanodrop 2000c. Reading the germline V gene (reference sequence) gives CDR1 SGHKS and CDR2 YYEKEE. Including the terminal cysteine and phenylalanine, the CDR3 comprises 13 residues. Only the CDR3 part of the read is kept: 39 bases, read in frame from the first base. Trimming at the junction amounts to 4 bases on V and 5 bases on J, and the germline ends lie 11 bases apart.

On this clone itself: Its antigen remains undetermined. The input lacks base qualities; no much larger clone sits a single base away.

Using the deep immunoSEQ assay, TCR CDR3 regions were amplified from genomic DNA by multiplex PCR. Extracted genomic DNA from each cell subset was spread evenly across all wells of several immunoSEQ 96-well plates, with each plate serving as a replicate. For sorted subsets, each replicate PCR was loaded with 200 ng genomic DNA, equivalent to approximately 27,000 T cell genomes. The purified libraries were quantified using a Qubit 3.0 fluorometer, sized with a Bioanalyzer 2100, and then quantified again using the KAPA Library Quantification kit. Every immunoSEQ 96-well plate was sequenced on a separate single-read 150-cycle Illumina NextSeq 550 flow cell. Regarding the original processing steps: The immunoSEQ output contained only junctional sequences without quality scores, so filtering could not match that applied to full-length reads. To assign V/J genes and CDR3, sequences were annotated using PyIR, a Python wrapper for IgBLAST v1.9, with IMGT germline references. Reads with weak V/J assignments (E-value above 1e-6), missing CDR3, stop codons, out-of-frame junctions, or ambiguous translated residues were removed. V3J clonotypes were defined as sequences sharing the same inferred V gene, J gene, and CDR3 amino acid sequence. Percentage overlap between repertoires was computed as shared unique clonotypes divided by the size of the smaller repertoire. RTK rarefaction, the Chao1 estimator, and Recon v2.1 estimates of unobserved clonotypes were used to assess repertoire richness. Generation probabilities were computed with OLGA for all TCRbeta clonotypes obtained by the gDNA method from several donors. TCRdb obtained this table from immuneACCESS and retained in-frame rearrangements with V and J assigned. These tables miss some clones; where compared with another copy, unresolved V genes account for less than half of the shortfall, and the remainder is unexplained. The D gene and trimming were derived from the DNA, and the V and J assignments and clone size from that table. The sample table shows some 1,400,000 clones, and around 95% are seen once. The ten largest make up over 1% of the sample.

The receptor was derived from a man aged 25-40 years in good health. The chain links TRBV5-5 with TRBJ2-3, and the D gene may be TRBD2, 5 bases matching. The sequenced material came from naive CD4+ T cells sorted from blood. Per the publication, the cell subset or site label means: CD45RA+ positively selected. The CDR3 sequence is CASSPRAGDTQYF. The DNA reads TGTGCCAGCAGCCCTCGGGCGGGAGATACGCAGTATTTT.